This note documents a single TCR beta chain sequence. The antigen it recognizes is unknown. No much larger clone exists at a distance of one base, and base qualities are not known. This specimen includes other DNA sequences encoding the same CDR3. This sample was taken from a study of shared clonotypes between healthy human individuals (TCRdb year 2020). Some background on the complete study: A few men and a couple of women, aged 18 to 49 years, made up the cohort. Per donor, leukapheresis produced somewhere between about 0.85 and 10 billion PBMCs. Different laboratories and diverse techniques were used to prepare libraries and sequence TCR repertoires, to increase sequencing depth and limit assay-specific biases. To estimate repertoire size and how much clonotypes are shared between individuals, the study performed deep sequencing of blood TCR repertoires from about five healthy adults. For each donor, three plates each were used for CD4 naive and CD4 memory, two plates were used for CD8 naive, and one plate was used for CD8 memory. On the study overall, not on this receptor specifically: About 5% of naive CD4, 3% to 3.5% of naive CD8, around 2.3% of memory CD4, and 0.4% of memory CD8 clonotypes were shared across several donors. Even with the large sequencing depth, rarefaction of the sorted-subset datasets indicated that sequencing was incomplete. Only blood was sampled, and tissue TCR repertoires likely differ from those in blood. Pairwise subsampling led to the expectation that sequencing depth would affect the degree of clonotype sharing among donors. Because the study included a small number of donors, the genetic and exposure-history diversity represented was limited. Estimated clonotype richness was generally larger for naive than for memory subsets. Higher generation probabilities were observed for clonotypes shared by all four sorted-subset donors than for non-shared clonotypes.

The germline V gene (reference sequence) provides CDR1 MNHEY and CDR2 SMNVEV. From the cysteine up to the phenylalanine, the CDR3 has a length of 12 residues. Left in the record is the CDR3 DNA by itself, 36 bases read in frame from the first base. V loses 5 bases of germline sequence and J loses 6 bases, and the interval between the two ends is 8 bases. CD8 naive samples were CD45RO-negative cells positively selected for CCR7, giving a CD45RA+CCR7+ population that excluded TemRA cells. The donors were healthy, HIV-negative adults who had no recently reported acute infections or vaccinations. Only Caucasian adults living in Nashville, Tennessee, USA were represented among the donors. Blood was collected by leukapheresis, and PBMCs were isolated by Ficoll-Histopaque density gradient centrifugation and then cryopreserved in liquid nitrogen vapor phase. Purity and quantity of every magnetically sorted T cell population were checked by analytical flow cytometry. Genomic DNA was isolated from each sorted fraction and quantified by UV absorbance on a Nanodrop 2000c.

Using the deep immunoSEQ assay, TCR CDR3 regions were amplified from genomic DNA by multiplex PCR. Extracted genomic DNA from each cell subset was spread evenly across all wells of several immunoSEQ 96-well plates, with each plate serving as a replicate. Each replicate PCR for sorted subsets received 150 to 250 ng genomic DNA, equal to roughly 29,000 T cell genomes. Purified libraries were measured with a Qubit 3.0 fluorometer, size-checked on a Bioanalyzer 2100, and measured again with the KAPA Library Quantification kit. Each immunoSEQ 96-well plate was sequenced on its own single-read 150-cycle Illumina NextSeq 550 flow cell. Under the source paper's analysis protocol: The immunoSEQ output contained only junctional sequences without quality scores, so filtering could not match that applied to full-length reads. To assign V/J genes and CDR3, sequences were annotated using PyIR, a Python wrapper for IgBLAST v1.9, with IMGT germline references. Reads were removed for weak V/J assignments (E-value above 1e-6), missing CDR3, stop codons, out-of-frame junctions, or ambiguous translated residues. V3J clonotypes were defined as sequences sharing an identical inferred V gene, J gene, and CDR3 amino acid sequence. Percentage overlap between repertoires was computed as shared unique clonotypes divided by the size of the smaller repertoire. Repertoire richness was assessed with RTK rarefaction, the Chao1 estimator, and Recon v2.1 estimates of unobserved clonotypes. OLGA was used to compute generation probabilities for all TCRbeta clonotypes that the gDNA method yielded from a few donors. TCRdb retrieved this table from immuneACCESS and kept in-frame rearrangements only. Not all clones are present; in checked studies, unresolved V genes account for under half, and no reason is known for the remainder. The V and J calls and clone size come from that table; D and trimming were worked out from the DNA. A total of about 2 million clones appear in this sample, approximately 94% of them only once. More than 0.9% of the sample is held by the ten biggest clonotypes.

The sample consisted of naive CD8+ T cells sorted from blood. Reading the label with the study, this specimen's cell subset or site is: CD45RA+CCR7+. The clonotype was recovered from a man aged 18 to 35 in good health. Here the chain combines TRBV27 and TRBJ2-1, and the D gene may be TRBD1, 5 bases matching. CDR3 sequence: CASSLQGNEQFF. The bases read TGTGCCAGCAGTCTCCAGGGCAATGAGCAGTTCTTC.